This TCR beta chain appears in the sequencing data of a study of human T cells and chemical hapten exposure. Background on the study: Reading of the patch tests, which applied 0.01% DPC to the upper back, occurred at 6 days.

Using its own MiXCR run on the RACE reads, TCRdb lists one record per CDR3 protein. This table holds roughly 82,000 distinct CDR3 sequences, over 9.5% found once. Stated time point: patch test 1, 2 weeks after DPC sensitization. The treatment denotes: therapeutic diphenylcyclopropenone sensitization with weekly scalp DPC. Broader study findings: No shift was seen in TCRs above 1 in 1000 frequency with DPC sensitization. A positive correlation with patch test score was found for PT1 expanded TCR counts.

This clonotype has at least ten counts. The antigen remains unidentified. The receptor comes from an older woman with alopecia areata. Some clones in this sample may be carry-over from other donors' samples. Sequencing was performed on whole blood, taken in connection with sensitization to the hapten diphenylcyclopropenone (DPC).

CDR3 bases: TGTGCCAGCACCTGGGACGGCTACGAGCAGTACTTC. It encodes CASTWDGYEQYF. V gene TRBV6-1 combines with J gene TRBJ2-7; D might be TRBD1 or TRBD2, each matching 5 bases. Per the germline V gene, CDR1 is MNHNS and CDR2 is SASEGT. The CDR3 spans 12 residues. Trimming pared 7 bases from V and 3 bases from J, leaving 10 bases between.